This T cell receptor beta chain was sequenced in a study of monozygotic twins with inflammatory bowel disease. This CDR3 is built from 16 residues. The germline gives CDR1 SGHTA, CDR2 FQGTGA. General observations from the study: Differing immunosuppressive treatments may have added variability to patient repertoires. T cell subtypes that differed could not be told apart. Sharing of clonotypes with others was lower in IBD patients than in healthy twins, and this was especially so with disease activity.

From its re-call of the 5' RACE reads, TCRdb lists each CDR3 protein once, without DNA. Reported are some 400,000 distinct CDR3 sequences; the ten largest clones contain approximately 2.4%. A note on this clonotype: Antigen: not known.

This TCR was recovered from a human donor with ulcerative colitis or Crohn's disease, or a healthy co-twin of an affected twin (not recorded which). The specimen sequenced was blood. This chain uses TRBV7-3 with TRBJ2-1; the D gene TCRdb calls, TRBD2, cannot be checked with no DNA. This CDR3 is CASSPQAGNLYNEQFF.